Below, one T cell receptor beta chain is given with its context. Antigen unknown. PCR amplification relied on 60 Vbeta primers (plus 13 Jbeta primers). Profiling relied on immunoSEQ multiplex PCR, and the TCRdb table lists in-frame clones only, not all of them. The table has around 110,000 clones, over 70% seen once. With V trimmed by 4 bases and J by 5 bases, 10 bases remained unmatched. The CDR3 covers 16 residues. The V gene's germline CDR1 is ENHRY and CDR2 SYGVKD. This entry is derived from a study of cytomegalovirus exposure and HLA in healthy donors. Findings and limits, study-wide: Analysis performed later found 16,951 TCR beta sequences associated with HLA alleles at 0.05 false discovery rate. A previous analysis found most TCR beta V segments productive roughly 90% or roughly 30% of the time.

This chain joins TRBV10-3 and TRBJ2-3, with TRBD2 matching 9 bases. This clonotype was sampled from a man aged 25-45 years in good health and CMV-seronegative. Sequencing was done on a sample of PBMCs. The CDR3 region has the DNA TGTGCCATCAGTGGGGGGGTTAGCGGGAGACAAGATACGCAGTATTTT. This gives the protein CAISGGVSGRQDTQYF.